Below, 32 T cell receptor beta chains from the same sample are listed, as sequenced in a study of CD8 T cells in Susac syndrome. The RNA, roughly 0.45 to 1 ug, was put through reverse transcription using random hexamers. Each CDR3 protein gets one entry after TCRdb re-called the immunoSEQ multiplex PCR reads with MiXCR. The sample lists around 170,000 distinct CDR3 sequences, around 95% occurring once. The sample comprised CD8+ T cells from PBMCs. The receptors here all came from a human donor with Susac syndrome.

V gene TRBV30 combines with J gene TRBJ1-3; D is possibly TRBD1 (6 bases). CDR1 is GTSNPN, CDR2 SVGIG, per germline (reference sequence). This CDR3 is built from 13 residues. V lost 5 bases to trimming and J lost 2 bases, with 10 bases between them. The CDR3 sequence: CAWGSGAGNTIYF. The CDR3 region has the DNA TGTGCCTGGGGCTCAGGGGCTGGAAACACCATATATTTT.

CDR3 DNA: TGTGCCAGCACCGAGAAGGGACTAGACTACGAGCAGTACTTC. It yields the protein CASTEKGLDYEQYF. The gene calls are TRBV12-3 or TRBV12-4 and TRBJ2-7; 8 bases match TRBD2. This CDR3 has 14 residues. With 7 bases clipped from V and 3 bases from J, the junction kept 8 bases outside the gene matches.

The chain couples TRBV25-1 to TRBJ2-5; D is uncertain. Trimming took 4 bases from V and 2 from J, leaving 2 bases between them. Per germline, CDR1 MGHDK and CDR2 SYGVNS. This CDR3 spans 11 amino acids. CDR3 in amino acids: CASSAQETQYF. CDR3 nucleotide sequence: TGTGCCAGCAGTGCTCAAGAGACCCAGTACTTC.

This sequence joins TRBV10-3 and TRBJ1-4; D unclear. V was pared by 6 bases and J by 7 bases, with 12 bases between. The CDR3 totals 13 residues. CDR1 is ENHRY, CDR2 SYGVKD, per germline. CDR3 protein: CAISREEGEKLFF. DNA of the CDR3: TGTGCCATCAGCCGGGAAGAAGGTGAAAAACTGTTTTTT.

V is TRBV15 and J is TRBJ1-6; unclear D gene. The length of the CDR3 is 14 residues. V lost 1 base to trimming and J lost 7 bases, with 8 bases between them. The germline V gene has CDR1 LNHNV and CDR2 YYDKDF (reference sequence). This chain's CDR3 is CATSRGQQNSPLHF. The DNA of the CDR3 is TGTGCCACCAGCAGAGGGCAGCAAAATTCACCCCTCCACTTT.

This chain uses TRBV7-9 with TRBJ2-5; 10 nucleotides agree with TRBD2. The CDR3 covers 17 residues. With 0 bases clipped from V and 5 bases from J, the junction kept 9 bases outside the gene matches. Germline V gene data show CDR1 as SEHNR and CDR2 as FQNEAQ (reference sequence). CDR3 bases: TGTGCCAGCAGCTTAGCGCCTAGCGGGGGCCCGGCGGAGACCCAGTACTTC. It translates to CASSLAPSGGPAETQYF.

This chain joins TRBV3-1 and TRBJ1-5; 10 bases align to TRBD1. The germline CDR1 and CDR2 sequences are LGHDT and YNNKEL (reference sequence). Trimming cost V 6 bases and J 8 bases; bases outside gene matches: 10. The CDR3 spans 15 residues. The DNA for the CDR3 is TGTGCCAGCAGTCCGGGACAGGGGTTTTCGGAGCCCCAGCATTTT. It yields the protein CASSPGQGFSEPQHF.

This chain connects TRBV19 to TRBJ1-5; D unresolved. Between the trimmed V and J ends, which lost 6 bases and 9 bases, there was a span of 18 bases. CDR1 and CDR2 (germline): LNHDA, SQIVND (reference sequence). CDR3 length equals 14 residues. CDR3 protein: CASSNDPPLGPQHF. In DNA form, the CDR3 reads TGTGCCAGTAGCAATGACCCTCCACTAGGGCCCCAGCATTTT.

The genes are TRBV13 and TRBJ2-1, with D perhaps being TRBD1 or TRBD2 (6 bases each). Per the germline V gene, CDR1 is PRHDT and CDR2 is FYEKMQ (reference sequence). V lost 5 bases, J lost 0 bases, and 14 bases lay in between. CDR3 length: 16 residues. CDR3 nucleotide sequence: TGTGCCAGCAGCCCAAGGGGGGCCAGCTCCTACAATGAGCAGTTCTTC. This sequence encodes CASSPRGASSYNEQFF.

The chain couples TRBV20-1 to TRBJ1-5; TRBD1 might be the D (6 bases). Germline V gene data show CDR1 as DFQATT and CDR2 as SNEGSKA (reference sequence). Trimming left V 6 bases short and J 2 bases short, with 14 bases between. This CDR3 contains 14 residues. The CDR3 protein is CSAYPGQGNQPQHF. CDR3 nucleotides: TGCAGTGCGTACCCGGGACAAGGCAATCAGCCCCAGCATTTT.

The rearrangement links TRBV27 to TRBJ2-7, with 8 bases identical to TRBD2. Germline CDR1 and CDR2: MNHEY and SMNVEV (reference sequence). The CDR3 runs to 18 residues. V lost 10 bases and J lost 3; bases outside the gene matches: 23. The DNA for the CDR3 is TGTGCCACGAGAGGGGGACGGACGGCAAGCGGGAGTGACTACGAGCAGTACTTC. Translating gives CATRGGRTASGSDYEQYF.

CDR3 sequence: CATSFRGGNTGELFF. CDR3 DNA sequence: TGTGCCACCAGCTTCCGCGGCGGCAACACCGGGGAGCTGTTTTTT. The chain combines TRBV15 with TRBJ2-2; D gene ambiguous. V gave up 5 bases and J gave up 2 bases, with 12 bases separating them. CDR1 and CDR2 from the germline V gene are LNHNV and YYDKDF (reference sequence). The CDR3 loop spans 15 amino acids. Filled out from reference TRBV15 and TRBJ2-2, the complete variable domain reads DAMVIQNPRYQVTQFGKPVTLSCSQTLNHNVMYWYQQKSSQAPKLLFHYYDKDFNNEADTPDNFQSRRPNTSFCFLDIRSPGLGDTAMYLCATSFRGGNTGELFFGEGSRLTVL.

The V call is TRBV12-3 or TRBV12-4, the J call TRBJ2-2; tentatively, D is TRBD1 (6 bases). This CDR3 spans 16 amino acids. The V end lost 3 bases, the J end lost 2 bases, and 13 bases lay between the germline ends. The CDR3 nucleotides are TGTGCCAGCAGTTTTAGGTCCAGGGGTAACACCGGGGAGCTGTTTTTT. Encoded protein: CASSFRSRGNTGELFF.

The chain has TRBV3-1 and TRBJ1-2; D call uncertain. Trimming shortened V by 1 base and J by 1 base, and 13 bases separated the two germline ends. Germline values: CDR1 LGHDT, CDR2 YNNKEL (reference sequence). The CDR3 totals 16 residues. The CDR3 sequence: CASSQGSDGFNYGYTF. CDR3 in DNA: TGTGCCAGCAGCCAAGGTTCAGACGGATTTAACTATGGCTACACCTTC.

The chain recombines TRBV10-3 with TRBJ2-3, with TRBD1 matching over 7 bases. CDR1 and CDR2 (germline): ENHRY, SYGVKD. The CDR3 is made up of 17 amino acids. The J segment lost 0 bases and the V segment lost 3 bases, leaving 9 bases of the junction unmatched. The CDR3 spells CAISDLKTGKSTDTQYF. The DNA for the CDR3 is TGTGCCATCAGTGATCTAAAGACAGGGAAGAGCACAGATACGCAGTATTTT.

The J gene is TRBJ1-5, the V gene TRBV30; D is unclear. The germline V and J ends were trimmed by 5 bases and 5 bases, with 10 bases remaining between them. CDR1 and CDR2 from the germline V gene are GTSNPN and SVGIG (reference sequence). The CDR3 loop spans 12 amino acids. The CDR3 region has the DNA TGTGCCTGGGCAGCGAACGATCAGCCCCAGCATTTT. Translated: CAWAANDQPQHF.

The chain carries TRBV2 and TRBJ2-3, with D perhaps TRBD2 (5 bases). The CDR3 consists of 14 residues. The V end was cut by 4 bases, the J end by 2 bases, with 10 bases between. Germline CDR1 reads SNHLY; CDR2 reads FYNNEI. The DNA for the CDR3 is TGTGCCAGCAGTGGAGGGTTCTCCACAGATACGCAGTATTTT. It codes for CASSGGFSTDTQYF.

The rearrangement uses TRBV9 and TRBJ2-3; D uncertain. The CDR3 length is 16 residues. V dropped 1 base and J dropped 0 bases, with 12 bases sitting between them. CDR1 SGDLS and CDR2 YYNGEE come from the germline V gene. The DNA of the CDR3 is TGTGCCAGCAGCGTATCGGGCGGATCTAGCACAGATACGCAGTATTTT. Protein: CASSVSGGSSTDTQYF.

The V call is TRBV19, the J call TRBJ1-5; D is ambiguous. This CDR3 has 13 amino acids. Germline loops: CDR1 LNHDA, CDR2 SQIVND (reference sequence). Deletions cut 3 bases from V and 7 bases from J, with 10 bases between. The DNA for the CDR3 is TGTGCCAGTAGTATCGGGCAGGCCCAGCCCCAGCATTTT. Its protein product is CASSIGQAQPQHF. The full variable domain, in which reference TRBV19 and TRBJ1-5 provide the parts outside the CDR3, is DGGITQSPKYLFRKEGQNVTLSCEQNLNHDAMYWYRQDPGQGLRLIYYSQIVNDFQKGDIAEGYSVSREKKESFPLTVTSAQKNPTAFYLCASSIGQAQPQHFGDGTRLSIL.

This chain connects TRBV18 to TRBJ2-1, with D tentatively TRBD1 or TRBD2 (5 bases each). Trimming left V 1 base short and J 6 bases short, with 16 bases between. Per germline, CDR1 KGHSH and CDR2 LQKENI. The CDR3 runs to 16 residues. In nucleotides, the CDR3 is TGTGCCAGCTCACCACGGTCAGGGAGTAACCTCAATGAGCAGTTCTTC. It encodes CASSPRSGSNLNEQFF. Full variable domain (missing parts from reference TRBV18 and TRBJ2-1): NAGVMQNPRHLVRRRGQEARLRCSPMKGHSHVYWYRQLPEEGLKFMVYLQKENIIDESGMPKERFSAEFPKEGPSILRIQQVVRGDSAAYFCASSPRSGSNLNEQFFGPGTRLTVL.

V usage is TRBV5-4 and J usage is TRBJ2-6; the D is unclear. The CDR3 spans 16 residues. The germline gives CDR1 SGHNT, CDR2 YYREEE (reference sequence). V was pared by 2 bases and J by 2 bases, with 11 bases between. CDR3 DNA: TGTGCCAGCAGCTTTACAGTTCTAGCTGGGGCCAACGTCCTGACTTTC. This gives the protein CASSFTVLAGANVLTF.

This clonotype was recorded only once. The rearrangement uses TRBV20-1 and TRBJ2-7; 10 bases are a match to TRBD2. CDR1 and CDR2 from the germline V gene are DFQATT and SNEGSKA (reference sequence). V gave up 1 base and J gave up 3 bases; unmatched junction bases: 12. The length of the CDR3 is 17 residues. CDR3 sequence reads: CSARGVGAGGPNYEQYF. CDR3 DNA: TGCAGTGCTAGAGGTGTGGGAGCGGGAGGGCCGAACTACGAGCAGTACTTC.

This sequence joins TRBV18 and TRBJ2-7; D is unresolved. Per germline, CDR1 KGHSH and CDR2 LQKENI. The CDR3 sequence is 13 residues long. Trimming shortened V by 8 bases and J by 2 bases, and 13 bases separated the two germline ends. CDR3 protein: CASTVGDTYEQYF. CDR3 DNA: TGTGCCAGCACGGTGGGCGATACCTACGAGCAGTACTTC.

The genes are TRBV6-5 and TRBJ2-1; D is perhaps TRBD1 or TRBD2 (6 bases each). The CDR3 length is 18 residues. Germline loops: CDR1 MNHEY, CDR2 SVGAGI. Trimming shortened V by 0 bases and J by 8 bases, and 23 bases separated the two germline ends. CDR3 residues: CASSYSRPFSGRGDEQFF. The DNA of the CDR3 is TGTGCCAGCAGTTACTCGAGGCCTTTCAGCGGAAGGGGGGATGAGCAGTTCTTC.

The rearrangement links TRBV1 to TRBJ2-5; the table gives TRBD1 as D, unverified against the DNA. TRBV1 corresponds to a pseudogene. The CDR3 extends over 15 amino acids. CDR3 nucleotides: TGCACCAGCAGCCAGACCGGGGGGCGGGGAGAGACCCAGTACTTC. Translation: CTSSQTGGRGETQYF.

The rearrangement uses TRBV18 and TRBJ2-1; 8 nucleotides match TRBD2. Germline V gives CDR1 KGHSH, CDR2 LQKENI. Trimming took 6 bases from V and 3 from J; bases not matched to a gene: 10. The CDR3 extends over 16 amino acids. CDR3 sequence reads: CASSPTTGLDYNEQFF. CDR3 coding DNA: TGTGCCAGCTCCCCCACCACGGGACTAGACTACAATGAGCAGTTCTTC. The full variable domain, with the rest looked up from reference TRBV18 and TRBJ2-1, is NAGVMQNPRHLVRRRGQEARLRCSPMKGHSHVYWYRQLPEEGLKFMVYLQKENIIDESGMPKERFSAEFPKEGPSILRIQQVVRGDSAAYFCASSPTTGLDYNEQFFGPGTRLTVL.

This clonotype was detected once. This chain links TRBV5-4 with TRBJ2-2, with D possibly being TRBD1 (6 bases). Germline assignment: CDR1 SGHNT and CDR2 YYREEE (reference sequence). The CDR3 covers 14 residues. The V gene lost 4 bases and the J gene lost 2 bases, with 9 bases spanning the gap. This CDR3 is CASSIRGNTGELFF. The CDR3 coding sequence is TGTGCCAGCAGCATCAGGGGAAACACCGGGGAGCTGTTTTTT.

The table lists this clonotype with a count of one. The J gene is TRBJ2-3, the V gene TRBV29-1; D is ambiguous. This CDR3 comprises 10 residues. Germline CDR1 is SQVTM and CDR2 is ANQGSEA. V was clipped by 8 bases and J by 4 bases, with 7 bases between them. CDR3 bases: TGCAGCACGTACTCAGATACGCAGTATTTT. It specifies CSTYSDTQYF.

CDR3 region: CASSRGQGPNQPQHF. The CDR3 bases are TGCGCCAGCAGCCGCGGACAGGGCCCGAATCAGCCCCAGCATTTT. V and J are TRBV5-1 and TRBJ1-5, with 8 bases aligning to TRBD1. The CDR3 extends over 15 amino acids. Germline CDR1 reads SGHRS; CDR2 reads YFSETQ. The V and J ends lost 4 bases and 4 bases, in that order; junction bases with no gene match: 7.

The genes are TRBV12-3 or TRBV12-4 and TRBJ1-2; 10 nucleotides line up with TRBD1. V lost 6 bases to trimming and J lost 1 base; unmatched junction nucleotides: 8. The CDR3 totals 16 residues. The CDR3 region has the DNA TGTGCCAGCAGCCCTCTAGGGACAGGGGTTAACTATGGCTACACCTTC. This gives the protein CASSPLGTGVNYGYTF.

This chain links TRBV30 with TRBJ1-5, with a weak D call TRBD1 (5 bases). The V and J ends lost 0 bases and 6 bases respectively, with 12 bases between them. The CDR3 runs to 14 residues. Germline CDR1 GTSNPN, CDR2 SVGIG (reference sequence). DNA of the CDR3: TGTGCCTGGAGTGTATTGGGGGGTGGTCAGCCCCAGCATTTT. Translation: CAWSVLGGGQPQHF.

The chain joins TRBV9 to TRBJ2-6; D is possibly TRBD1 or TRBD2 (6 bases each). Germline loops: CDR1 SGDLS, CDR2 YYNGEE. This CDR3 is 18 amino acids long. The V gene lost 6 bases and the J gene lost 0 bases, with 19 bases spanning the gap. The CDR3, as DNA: TGTGCCAGCAACCCCGGAGGGACACCGAGCTCTGGGGCCAACGTCCTGACTTTC. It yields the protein CASNPGGTPSSGANVLTF.